This T cell receptor beta chain was obtained from a study of CD8+ T cells in alopecia areata. The CDR3 runs 14 residues. Trimming pared 0 bases from V and 7 bases from J, leaving 10 bases between. Germline V CDR1 and CDR2: GTSNPN, SVGIG (reference sequence). Once RNA had been extracted, it was reverse transcribed into cDNA to act as the sequencing template. Method: immunoSEQ multiplex PCR; TCRdb's copy keeps in-frame clones and lacks some. The top ten clones hold around 0.44% of a sample with under 250,000 clones, more than 45% of them seen once. Sequenced material: CD4+ T cells sorted from blood, taken at week 0. This receptor was taken from a human donor with alopecia areata. The rearrangement joins TRBV30 to TRBJ1-6; unclear D gene. DNA of the CDR3: TGTGCCTGGAGTGTCGAAGTGGGGAATTCACCCCTCCACTTT. Translating gives CAWSVEVGNSPLHF.